These 30 T cell receptor beta chains originate from one sample sequenced in a study of cytotoxic CD8 clonotypes in ibrutinib-treated CLL (dated by TCRdb to the early 2020s). The library was made by the immunoSEQ multiplex PCR assay. TCRdb's version of the immuneACCESS table is confined to in-frame rearrangements and falls short of the full clone set. An unresolved V gene accounts for under half of the shortfall where checked; the remainder is of unknown origin. The sample records 25,000 to 30,000 clones, about 75% of which are singletons. Clones ranked in the top ten supply 51% of the sample. The material was PBMCs, obtained after 36 months of ibrutinib treatment. These receptors all stem from a human donor with chronic lymphocytic leukemia.

This clone was observed a single time. This chain connects TRBV7-9 to TRBJ1-3; D remains unclear. V was trimmed by 4 bases and J by 4 bases, leaving 2 bases between them. The germline V gene encodes CDR1 SEHNR and CDR2 FQNEAQ (reference sequence). This CDR3 contains 11 residues. The CDR3 DNA reads as TGTGCCAGCAGCTCGGGAAACACCATATATTTT. This codes for CASSSGNTIYF.

The chain employs TRBV19 and TRBJ2-2; 9 bases agree with TRBD2. CDR1 and CDR2 from the germline V gene are LNHDA and SQIVND (reference sequence). The trim removed 5 bases at V and 3 bases at J, leaving 4 bases unmatched. CDR3 size: 15 residues. The DNA for the CDR3 is TGTGCCAGTAGTTTAGCGGGGGCCCACACCGGGGAGCTGTTTTTT. This sequence encodes CASSLAGAHTGELFF.

The chain uses TRBV6-1 and TRBJ2-3; 8 bases are shared with TRBD2. Germline V CDR1 and CDR2: MNHNS, SASEGT. V trimming: 2 bases; J trimming: 1 base; junction bases outside the gene matches: 5. There are 16 residues in the CDR3. The CDR3: CASSEFGGGGTDTQYF. The CDR3 bases are TGTGCCAGCAGTGAATTCGGGGGGGGCGGCACAGATACGCAGTATTTT.

The rearrangement joins TRBV2 to TRBJ2-3, with D perhaps matching TRBD1 (6 bases). From germline, CDR1 is SNHLY and CDR2 FYNNEI. The CDR3 runs 14 residues. The V gene lost 3 bases and the J gene lost 4 bases, with 11 bases spanning the gap. CDR3 sequence (DNA): TGTGCCAGCAGTGAGGGAGAGGGGGCAGATACGCAGTATTTT. It yields the protein CASSEGEGADTQYF.

CDR3: CASSQVVSGVYGYTF. In DNA, the CDR3 is TGTGCCAGCAGCCAAGTAGTCTCCGGGGTCTATGGCTACACCTTC. J is TRBJ1-2 and V is TRBV4-2; D not resolved. Germline loops: CDR1 LGHNA, CDR2 YNFKEQ. V lost 1 base and J 4 bases, leaving 13 bases between the germline ends. The CDR3 sequence is 15 residues long.

Worth noting for this clone: This sample includes further DNA sequences coding for the same CDR3. The chain has TRBV7-3 and TRBJ2-1; TRBD1 is a possible D gene (5 bases). Between the trimmed V and J ends, which lost 3 bases and 1 base, there was a span of 7 bases. Per the germline V gene, CDR1 is SGHTA and CDR2 is FQGTGA. The CDR3 sequence is 14 residues long. CDR3: CASSFSGSYNEQFF. CDR3 coding DNA: TGTGCCAGCAGCTTTTCAGGGTCCTACAATGAGCAGTTCTTC.

The CDR3 spells CASSLGDTQYF. For the CDR3, the DNA is TGTGCCAGCAGCTTGGGAGATACGCAGTATTTT. The chain has TRBV5-6 and TRBJ2-3; D gene uncertain. Trimming took off 0 bases at V and 5 bases at J, with 1 base between the two ends. The CDR3 covers 11 residues. The germline V gene encodes CDR1 SGHDT and CDR2 YYEEEE.

The V and J genes are TRBV4-3 and TRBJ2-7; 9 nucleotides match TRBD2. There are 17 residues in the CDR3. V shed 1 base and J 3 bases; nucleotides not matched to a gene: 10. The germline V gene has CDR1 LGHNA and CDR2 YSLEER. CDR3: CASSQVSAGGGIYEQYF. CDR3 nucleotides: TGCGCCAGCAGCCAAGTATCAGCGGGGGGAGGCATCTACGAGCAGTACTTC.

This rearrangement joins TRBV7-9 to TRBJ1-5; D not certain. This CDR3 comprises 13 residues. Germline loops: CDR1 SEHNR, CDR2 FQNEAQ (reference sequence). With 5 bases removed from V and 4 bases from J, the gap between germline ends came to 9 bases. CDR3 bases: TGTGCCAGCAGCCGGGGTCGAAATCAGCCCCAGCATTTT. Protein: CASSRGRNQPQHF. Complete variable domain (other parts from reference TRBV7-9 and TRBJ1-5): DTGVSQNPRHKITKRGQNVTFRCDPISEHNRLYWYRQTLGQGPEFLTYFQNEAQLEKSRLLSDRFSAERPKGSFSTLEIQRTEQGDSAMYLCASSRGRNQPQHFGDGTRLSIL.

The chain joins TRBV9 to TRBJ2-2; D unresolved. The CDR3 covers 16 residues. V was cut by 0 bases and J by 1 base, with 10 bases left in between. Germline V CDR1 and CDR2: SGDLS, YYNGEE. CDR3 residues: CASSVVGSRNTGELFF. CDR3 nucleotide sequence: TGTGCCAGCAGCGTAGTGGGGTCCCGGAACACCGGGGAGCTGTTTTTT.

This chain connects TRBV13 to TRBJ1-1; D not resolved. CDR3 length equals 14 residues. Germline V gene lookup returns CDR1 PRHDT and CDR2 FYEKMQ (reference sequence). V dropped 7 bases and J dropped 6 bases, with 18 bases sitting between them. This CDR3 is CASTSGPRPAEAFF. CDR3 DNA: TGTGCCAGCACCTCTGGGCCGAGGCCCGCTGAAGCTTTCTTT.

In its sample, this clone was seen once. The chain couples TRBV6-5 to TRBJ1-2, with D possibly TRBD1 on 6 matching bases. Germline-derived CDR1 and CDR2 are MNHEY and SVGAGI. Trimming took 6 bases from V and 0 from J, leaving 14 bases between them. CDR3 length: 15 amino acids. For the CDR3, the DNA is TGTGCCAGCAGCCCTGACAGGAGCTCTAACTATGGCTACACCTTC. Amino acids: CASSPDRSSNYGYTF.

The J gene is TRBJ2-7, the V gene TRBV10-3, with D perhaps TRBD1 (6 bases). V was cut by 4 bases and J by 4 bases, with 11 bases left in between. Germline assignment: CDR1 ENHRY and CDR2 SYGVKD. The CDR3 is 13 residues long. CDR3 amino acids: CAISGDIAYEQYF. The CDR3 coding sequence is TGTGCCATCAGTGGGGACATCGCATACGAGCAGTACTTC.

This clone was detected only once. The V gene is TRBV5-1, the J gene TRBJ1-1; a possible D gene is TRBD1 (5 bases). Germline CDR1 reads SGHRS; CDR2 reads YFSETQ. Trimming left V 3 bases short and J 3 bases short, with 9 bases between. CDR3 length: 13 amino acids. The CDR3 here is CASSWDVDTEAFF. CDR3 in DNA: TGCGCCAGCAGCTGGGACGTAGACACTGAAGCTTTCTTT.

In its sample, this clone was seen a few times. CDR3 nucleotide sequence: TGTGCCAGCAGCCCAACTCAGGGTAATGAAAAACTGTTTTTT. It encodes CASSPTQGNEKLFF. The genes are TRBV7-9 and TRBJ1-4; D is perhaps TRBD1 (5 bases). Germline V lookup: CDR1 SEHNR, CDR2 FQNEAQ (reference sequence). V lost 5 bases and J 4 bases, leaving 11 bases between the germline ends. The CDR3 sequence is 14 residues long.

This clone was picked up a small number of times. The J gene is TRBJ1-1, the V gene TRBV30; 7 bases fit TRBD1. Per the germline V gene, CDR1 is GTSNPN and CDR2 is SVGIG (reference sequence). V shed 7 bases, J shed 0 bases, and the junction held 5 bases outside the gene matches. This CDR3 is 13 amino acids long. The CDR3 DNA reads TGTGCCTTCTCGGGACAGATGAACACTGAAGCTTTCTTT. Its translation: CAFSGQMNTEAFF.

The chain links TRBV27 to TRBJ2-3; unclear D gene. CDR1 is MNHEY, CDR2 SMNVEV, per germline (reference sequence). The CDR3 length is 17 residues. Between the trimmed V and J ends, which lost 2 bases and 3 bases, there was a span of 18 bases. Here the CDR3 reads CASSLGGWSVRTDTQYF. The CDR3 coding sequence is TGTGCCAGCAGTTTAGGCGGTTGGAGTGTTAGGACAGATACGCAGTATTTT.

The chain couples TRBV6-1 to TRBJ1-3; D remains ambiguous. V dropped 5 bases and J dropped 0 bases, with 11 bases sitting between them. The germline gives CDR1 MNHNS, CDR2 SASEGT. The CDR3 is made up of 15 amino acids. CDR3 sequence reads: CASSHGLSSGNTIYF. The CDR3 bases are TGTGCCAGCAGTCACGGACTTTCCTCTGGAAACACCATATATTTT.

This clone has only a few counts. The CDR3 sequence: CAWSSPRTGSRTEAFF. The CDR3 DNA is TGTGCCTGGAGTTCTCCCCGGACAGGGAGTAGGACTGAAGCTTTCTTT. This sequence joins TRBV30 and TRBJ1-1, with 8 nucleotides matching TRBD1. The CDR3 has 16 residues. J lost 5 bases, V lost 2 bases, and 13 bases had no gene match. From germline, CDR1 is GTSNPN and CDR2 SVGIG (reference sequence).

This clone was counted between two and nine times. The chain links TRBV5-5 to TRBJ1-5; tentative D call: TRBD1 (5 bases). The V end lost 4 bases, the J end lost 10 bases, and 15 bases lay between the germline ends. CDR3 length: 13 amino acids. The germline V gene has CDR1 SGHKS and CDR2 YYEKEE (reference sequence). The CDR3 spells CASSHIQGRPQHF. CDR3 bases: TGTGCCAGCAGCCATATCCAGGGACGTCCCCAGCATTTT.

This rearrangement joins TRBV7-2 to TRBJ2-1, with D perhaps matching TRBD1 or TRBD2 (6 bases each). Germline V gene lookup returns CDR1 SGHTA and CDR2 FQGNSA. Trimming took 3 bases from V and 9 from J, leaving 21 bases between them. The CDR3 is made up of 16 amino acids. DNA for the CDR3: TGTGCCAGCAGCTTTCAGATGGGGCCCGAGGGGGGTGAGCAGTTCTTC. Its protein product is CASSFQMGPEGGEQFF.

The J gene is TRBJ2-7, the V gene TRBV2; 13 bases fit TRBD2. Germline CDR1 SNHLY, CDR2 FYNNEI. The CDR3 runs 15 residues. V shed 5 bases, J shed 7 bases, and the junction held 8 bases outside the gene matches. CDR3 sequence: CASSRTSGGPREQYF. The CDR3 DNA sequence: TGTGCCAGCAGTAGGACTAGCGGGGGTCCCAGGGAGCAGTACTTC.

The rearrangement uses TRBV2 and TRBJ1-1, with a weak D call TRBD1 (5 bases). Germline loops: CDR1 SNHLY, CDR2 FYNNEI. Trimming took 4 bases from V and 7 from J, leaving 13 bases between them. The CDR3 consists of 13 residues. For the CDR3, the DNA is TGTGCCAGCAGTGGGGACCAAGGGCTTGAAGCTTTCTTT. This encodes CASSGDQGLEAFF.

The chain recombines TRBV7-2 with TRBJ2-7; D not certain. This CDR3 has 12 amino acids. With 3 bases removed from V and 7 bases from J, the gap between germline ends came to 10 bases. The germline CDR1 and CDR2 sequences are SGHTA and FQGNSA. The CDR3 sequence is CASSFPGGEQYF. As DNA, the CDR3 is TGTGCCAGCAGCTTCCCGGGTGGAGAGCAGTACTTC.

J is TRBJ2-1 and V is TRBV27; D tentatively reads TRBD1 or TRBD2 (5 bases each). CDR1 and CDR2 from the germline V gene are MNHEY and SMNVEV (reference sequence). V lost 3 bases and J 0 bases, leaving 6 bases between the germline ends. This CDR3 contains 14 residues. The CDR3 DNA follows: TGTGCCAGCAGTTTGGGGGTCTCCTACAATGAGCAGTTCTTC. Encoded protein: CASSLGVSYNEQFF.

The chain is built from TRBV19 and TRBJ1-1; D ambiguous. This CDR3 has 13 residues. Germline values: CDR1 LNHDA, CDR2 SQIVND (reference sequence). V was clipped by 1 base and J by 3 bases, with 6 bases between them. Written as DNA, the CDR3 is TGTGCCAGTAGTATAGGGTTATACACTGAAGCTTTCTTT. This gives the protein CASSIGLYTEAFF.

The V gene is TRBV9, the J gene TRBJ2-7, with 7 bases that match TRBD1. After removal of 0 bases from V and 2 bases from J, the junction contained 2 bases not matched to a gene. The CDR3 is 14 amino acids. Looked up from germline, CDR1 is SGDLS and CDR2 is YYNGEE. CDR3 in amino acids: CASSVGTGAYEQYF. CDR3 in DNA: TGTGCCAGCAGCGTAGGGACAGGCGCCTACGAGCAGTACTTC.

Notes on this clone: The sample has other DNA sequences that encode this CDR3 too. The gene calls are TRBV4-2 and TRBJ2-3; D gene uncertain. V gave up 0 bases and J gave up 2 bases, with 9 bases separating them. The germline V gene encodes CDR1 LGHNA and CDR2 YNFKEQ. The CDR3 runs to 15 residues. CDR3 protein: CASSQDLRITDTQYF. The DNA of the CDR3 is TGTGCCAGCAGCCAAGATCTGCGGATCACAGATACGCAGTATTTT.

This clone was seen a single time. The genes are TRBV5-4 and TRBJ2-3; TRBD1 matches 7 bases. J gave up 2 bases and V 4 bases, and 7 bases lay outside the gene matches. In germline, CDR1 is SGHNT, CDR2 YYREEE (reference sequence). The CDR3 is 15 amino acids. CDR3 sequence (DNA): TGTGCCAGCAGCCGTCCGGGACAGCTCACAGATACGCAGTATTTT. It is translated as CASSRPGQLTDTQYF.

The chain recombines TRBV9 with TRBJ1-1; D uncertain. Germline V gene data show CDR1 as SGDLS and CDR2 as YYNGEE. CDR3 size: 13 residues. Between the trimmed V and J ends, which lost 4 bases and 1 base, there was a span of 8 bases. The CDR3 here is CASSPFENTEAFF. The CDR3 DNA is TGTGCCAGCAGCCCCTTCGAGAACACTGAAGCTTTCTTT. Combining the CDR3 with reference TRBV9 and TRBJ1-1 gives the whole variable domain DSGVTQTPKHLITATGQRVTLRCSPRSGDLSVYWYQQSLDQGLQFLIQYYNGEERAKGNILERFSAQQFPDLHSELNLSSLELGDSALYFCASSPFENTEAFFGQGTRLTVV.